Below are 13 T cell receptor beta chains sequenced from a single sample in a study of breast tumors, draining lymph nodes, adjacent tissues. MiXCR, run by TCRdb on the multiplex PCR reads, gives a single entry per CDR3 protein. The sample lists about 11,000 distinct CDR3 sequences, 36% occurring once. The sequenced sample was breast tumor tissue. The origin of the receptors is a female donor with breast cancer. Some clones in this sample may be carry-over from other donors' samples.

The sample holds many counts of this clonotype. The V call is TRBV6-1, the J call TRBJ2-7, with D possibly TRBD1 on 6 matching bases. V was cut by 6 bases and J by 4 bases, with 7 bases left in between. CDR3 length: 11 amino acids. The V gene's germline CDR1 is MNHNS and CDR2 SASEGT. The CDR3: CASRQGYEQYF. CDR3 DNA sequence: TGTGCCAGCAGACAGGGATACGAGCAGTACTTC.

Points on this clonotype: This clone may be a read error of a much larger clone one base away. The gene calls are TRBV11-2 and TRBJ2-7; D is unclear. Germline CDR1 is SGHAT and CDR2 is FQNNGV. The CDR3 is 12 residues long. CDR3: CASSLSGYEQHF. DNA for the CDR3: TGTGCCAGCAGCTTATCAGGATACGAGCAGCACTTC.

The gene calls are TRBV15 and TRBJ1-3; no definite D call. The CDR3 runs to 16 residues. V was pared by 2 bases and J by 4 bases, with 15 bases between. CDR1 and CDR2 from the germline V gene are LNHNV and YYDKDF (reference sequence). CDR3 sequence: CATSRTRRGLGNTIYF. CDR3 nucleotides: TGTGCCACCAGCAGAACTCGGCGGGGATTGGGAAACACCATATATTTT.

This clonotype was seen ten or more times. The CDR3, as DNA: TGTGCCAGCCGCCAAGCGGCGGGATTTAGCACAGATACGCAGTATTTT. Encoded protein: CASRQAAGFSTDTQYF. The chain combines TRBV19 with TRBJ2-3, with a tentative D call TRBD2 (6 bases). Between the trimmed V and J ends, which lost 9 bases and 0 bases, there was a span of 19 bases. There are 16 residues in the CDR3. Germline V CDR1 and CDR2: LNHDA, SQIVND (reference sequence).

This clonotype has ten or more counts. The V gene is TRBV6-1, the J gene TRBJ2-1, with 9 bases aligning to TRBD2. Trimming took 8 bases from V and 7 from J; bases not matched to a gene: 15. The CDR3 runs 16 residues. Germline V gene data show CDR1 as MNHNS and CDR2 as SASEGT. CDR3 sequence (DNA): TGTGCCAGCCTAGCTGTCGGCGGGAGGGCGTATAATGAGCAGTTCTTC. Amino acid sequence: CASLAVGGRAYNEQFF.

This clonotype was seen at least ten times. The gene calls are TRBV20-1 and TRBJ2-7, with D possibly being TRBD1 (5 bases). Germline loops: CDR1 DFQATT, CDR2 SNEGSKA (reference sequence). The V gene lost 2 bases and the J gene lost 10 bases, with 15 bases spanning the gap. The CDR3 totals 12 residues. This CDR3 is CSARRLSRGQYF. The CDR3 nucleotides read TGCAGTGCTAGAAGGCTTTCAAGGGGACAGTACTTC.

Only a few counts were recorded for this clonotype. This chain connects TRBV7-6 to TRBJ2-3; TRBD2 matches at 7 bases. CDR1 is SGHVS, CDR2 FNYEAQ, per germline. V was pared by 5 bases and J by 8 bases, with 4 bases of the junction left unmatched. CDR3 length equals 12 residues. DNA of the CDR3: TGTGCCAGCAGCCCCGGGGAGGGTACGCAGTATTTT. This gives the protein CASSPGEGTQYF.

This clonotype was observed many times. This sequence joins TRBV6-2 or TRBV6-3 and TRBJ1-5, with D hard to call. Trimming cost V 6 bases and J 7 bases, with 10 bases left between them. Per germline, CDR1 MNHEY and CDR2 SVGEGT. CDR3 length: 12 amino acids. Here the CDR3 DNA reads TGTGCCAGCAGCTCCTCGGAACAGCCCCAGCATTTT. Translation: CASSSSEQPQHF.

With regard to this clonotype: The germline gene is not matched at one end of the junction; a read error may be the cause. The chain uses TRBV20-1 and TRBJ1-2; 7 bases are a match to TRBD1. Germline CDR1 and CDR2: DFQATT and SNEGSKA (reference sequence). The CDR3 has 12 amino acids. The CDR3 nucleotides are TGCAGTGCTGGGACATGGGACAGTGGCTACACATTC. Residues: CSAGTWDSGYTF.

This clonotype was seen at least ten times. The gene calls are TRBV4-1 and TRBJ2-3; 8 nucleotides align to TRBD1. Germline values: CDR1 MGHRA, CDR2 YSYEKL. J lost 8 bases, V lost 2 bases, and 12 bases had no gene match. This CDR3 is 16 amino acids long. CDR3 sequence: CASSQTDRGAQRTQYF. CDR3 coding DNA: TGCGCCAGCAGCCAAACTGACAGGGGCGCACAACGTACGCAGTATTTT.

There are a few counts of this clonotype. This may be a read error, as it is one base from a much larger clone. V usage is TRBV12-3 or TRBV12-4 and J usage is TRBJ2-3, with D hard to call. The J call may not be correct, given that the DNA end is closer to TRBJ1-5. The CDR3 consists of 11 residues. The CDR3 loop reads CASSRRDTQHF. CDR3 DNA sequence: TGTGCCAGCAGCCGAAGAGATACGCAGCATTTT.

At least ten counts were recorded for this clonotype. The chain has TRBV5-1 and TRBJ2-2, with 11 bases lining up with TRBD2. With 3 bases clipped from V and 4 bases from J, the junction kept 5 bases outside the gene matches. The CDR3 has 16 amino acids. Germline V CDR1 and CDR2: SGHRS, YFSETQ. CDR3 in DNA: TGCGCCAGCAGCTCGACTAGCGGGACGAGCACCGGGGAGCTGTTTTTT. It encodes CASSSTSGTSTGELFF.

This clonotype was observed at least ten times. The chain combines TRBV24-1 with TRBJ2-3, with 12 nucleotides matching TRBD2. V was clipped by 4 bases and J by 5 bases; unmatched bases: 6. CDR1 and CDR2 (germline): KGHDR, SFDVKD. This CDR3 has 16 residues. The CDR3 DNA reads TGTGCCACCAGTGAGCCTAGCGGGGGGGCCCAAGATACGCAGTATTTT. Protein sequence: CATSEPSGGAQDTQYF.